These 32 T cell receptor beta chains originate from one sample sequenced in a study of T cell responses to AZD1222 COVID-19 vaccine (dated by TCRdb to the early 2020s). To prepare the library, the immunoSEQ multiplex PCR assay was applied. What TCRdb holds here is the immuneACCESS table cut down to in-frame rearrangements. Part of the clones is not present; checked against another copy, under half of the missing clones reflect an unresolved V gene, and the others are unexplained. The sample table shows roughly 30,000 clones, and about nine tenths are seen once. Around 1.4% of the sample belongs to the ten largest clones. The label giving this sample's time point can be read as: baseline before first vaccination. This material consisted of peripheral blood, taken on day 0 of AZD1222 vaccination. Every receptor here comes from an adult in good health.

The V gene is TRBV10-3, the J gene TRBJ1-5; 10 bases align to TRBD1. The CDR3 extends over 16 amino acids. Trimming cost V 10 bases and J 7 bases; bases outside gene matches: 16. Per the germline V gene, CDR1 is ENHRY and CDR2 is SYGVKD. The DNA of the CDR3 is TGTGCCACCAAACAGGGGACAGGGGCGCAGGGGCAGCCCCAGCATTTT. The encoded protein is CATKQGTGAQGQPQHF.

The sample holds a few counts of this clone. This chain uses TRBV9 with TRBJ2-7; perhaps TRBD2 as D (6 bases). V was pared by 4 bases and J by 3 bases, with 23 bases between. The length of the CDR3 is 17 residues. Germline values: CDR1 SGDLS, CDR2 YYNGEE. In nucleotides, the CDR3 is TGTGCCAGCAGCTCACTCAACCCCCGGGGACTGGGCTACGAGCAGTACTTC. Amino acid sequence: CASSSLNPRGLGYEQYF.

This sequence joins TRBV27 and TRBJ1-5; D possibly corresponds to TRBD1 (6 bases). The germline V gene has CDR1 MNHEY and CDR2 SMNVEV (reference sequence). Trimming shortened V by 2 bases and J by 5 bases, and 13 bases separated the two germline ends. The CDR3 runs 15 residues. The CDR3 DNA is TGTGCCAGCAGTTTACACCGAGGGGGGGATCAGCCCCAGCATTTT. Translated, it gives CASSLHRGGDQPQHF.

The V and J genes are TRBV5-1 and TRBJ2-3, with 11 bases that match TRBD2. Germline values: CDR1 SGHRS, CDR2 YFSETQ. The CDR3 is 16 amino acids. The trim removed 4 bases at V and 2 bases at J, leaving 6 bases unmatched. The CDR3 sequence: CASSKSTSGNTDTQYF. CDR3 bases: TGCGCCAGCAGCAAGTCGACTAGCGGGAACACAGATACGCAGTATTTT.

The chain couples TRBV5-5 to TRBJ1-1, with D perhaps TRBD1 (5 bases). The CDR3 has 15 amino acids. V was clipped by 1 base and J by 5 bases, with 15 bases between them. CDR1 and CDR2 (germline): SGHKS, YYEKEE (reference sequence). The CDR3 here is CASSLWDVGGTEAFF. The DNA for the CDR3 is TGTGCCAGCAGCTTGTGGGACGTAGGAGGAACTGAAGCTTTCTTT.

The chain links TRBV10-3 to TRBJ1-6; D is possibly TRBD1 (5 bases). With 4 bases removed from V and 5 bases from J, the gap between germline ends came to 15 bases. The CDR3 length is 16 residues. Germline V gene sequence: CDR1 ENHRY, CDR2 SYGVKD. CDR3: CAISGTSGTDNSPLHF. Written as DNA, the CDR3 is TGTGCCATCAGTGGGACATCCGGGACGGATAATTCACCCCTCCACTTT.

The chain links TRBV7-9 to TRBJ2-7, with 9 nucleotides matching TRBD1. Unmatched junction bases numbered 9, after V lost 3 bases and J lost 6 bases. This CDR3 is built from 15 residues. Germline lookup yields CDR1 SEHNR and CDR2 FQNEAQ (reference sequence). CDR3 residues: CASSLGGTGIAEQYF. CDR3 in DNA: TGTGCCAGCAGCTTGGGGGGGACAGGGATTGCCGAGCAGTACTTC.

V usage is TRBV3-1 (or the pseudogene TRBV3-2) and J usage is TRBJ2-7; D unresolved. CDR3 size: 13 residues. V gave up 5 bases and J gave up 1 base, with 9 bases separating them. CDR1 is LGHDT, CDR2 YNNKEL, per germline (reference sequence). CDR3 residues: CASSSGRSYEQYF. The CDR3 DNA reads TGTGCCAGCAGCAGTGGGCGGTCCTACGAGCAGTACTTC.

Written as DNA, the CDR3 is TGTGCCAGCAGTTTACAGGCAGTTAATAATCAGCCCCAGCATTTT. This codes for CASSLQAVNNQPQHF. This chain links TRBV27 with TRBJ1-5; D remains ambiguous. With 2 bases removed from V and 4 bases from J, the gap between germline ends came to 12 bases. Germline loops: CDR1 MNHEY, CDR2 SMNVEV (reference sequence). The CDR3 is 15 amino acids.

CDR3 nucleotide sequence: TGTGCCAGCAGTTCAGGGGGCACCTACGAGCAGTACTTC. Translated: CASSSGGTYEQYF. The chain employs TRBV25-1 and TRBJ2-7; 8 nucleotides agree with TRBD1. Germline values: CDR1 MGHDK, CDR2 SYGVNS. This CDR3 contains 13 residues. J gave up 2 bases and V 5 bases, and 2 bases lay outside the gene matches.

The sample holds one count of this clone. The chain has TRBV18 and TRBJ2-3; D may be TRBD1 or TRBD2 (6 bases each). CDR3 length: 17 amino acids. Trimming shortened V by 3 bases and J by 10 bases, and 26 bases separated the two germline ends. Germline-derived CDR1 and CDR2 are KGHSH and LQKENI. CDR3 sequence reads: CASSPGVGGQSSSAQYF. Here the CDR3 DNA reads TGTGCCAGCTCACCGGGGGTGGGAGGACAGTCGAGTTCTGCGCAGTATTTT.

The rearrangement joins TRBV7-2 to TRBJ2-1; TRBD1 aligns across 7 bases. The CDR3 has 15 amino acids. Germline CDR1 SGHTA, CDR2 FQGNSA. The ends lost 6 bases at V and 8 bases at J; junction bases unmatched: 13. The CDR3 nucleotides are TGTGCCAGCAGACCCAGGGGGACAACAGGCGATGAGCAGTTCTTC. Translating it yields CASRPRGTTGDEQFF.

The chain employs TRBV7-9 and TRBJ1-1; D perhaps matches TRBD1 (5 bases). CDR1 SEHNR and CDR2 FQNEAQ come from the germline V gene (reference sequence). The CDR3 totals 17 residues. Between the trimmed V and J ends, which lost 2 bases and 1 base, there was a span of 17 bases. This CDR3 reads CASSLLAGAAANTEAFF. CDR3 DNA sequence: TGTGCCAGCAGCTTACTAGCCGGGGCAGCTGCGAACACTGAAGCTTTCTTT.

The J gene is TRBJ1-1, the V gene TRBV10-3; TRBD1 is a possible D gene (6 bases). Between the trimmed V and J ends, which lost 8 bases and 5 bases, there was a span of 15 bases. Germline CDR1 ENHRY, CDR2 SYGVKD. There are 13 residues in the CDR3. The chain's CDR3 is CAIGSGDGTEAFF. The DNA for the CDR3 is TGTGCCATCGGCTCAGGGGATGGGACTGAAGCTTTCTTT.

The chain carries TRBV3-1 (or the pseudogene TRBV3-2) and TRBJ2-1, with D perhaps TRBD2 (5 bases). Trimming stripped 4 bases from V and 0 bases from J, with 16 bases between. From germline, CDR1 is LGHDT and CDR2 YNNKEL (reference sequence). This CDR3 contains 17 residues. CDR3 DNA sequence: TGTGCCAGCAGCCGAGTTTCGGGATCAAGCTCCTACAATGAGCAGTTCTTC. Its translation: CASSRVSGSSSYNEQFF.

The chain joins TRBV5-1 to TRBJ2-7; the D gene is possibly TRBD2 (5 bases). In germline, CDR1 is SGHRS, CDR2 YFSETQ. The CDR3 is 14 residues long. V lost 2 bases and J 3 bases, leaving 12 bases between the germline ends. The CDR3: CASSFWLANYEQYF. The DNA for the CDR3 is TGCGCCAGCAGCTTTTGGCTAGCCAACTACGAGCAGTACTTC. Variable domain in full (rest from reference TRBV5-1 and TRBJ2-7): KAGVTQTPRYLIKTRGQQVTLSCSPISGHRSVSWYQQTPGQGLQFLFEYFSETQRNKGNFPGRFSGRQFSNSRSEMNVSTLELGDSALYLCASSFWLANYEQYFGPGTRLTVT.

CDR3 DNA sequence: TGTGCCAGCAGTCCTATGATTGGCACTGAAGCTTTCTTT. The encoded protein is CASSPMIGTEAFF. The chain joins TRBV12-3 or TRBV12-4 to TRBJ1-1; D gene unclear. The ends were cut back, 5 bases at V and 4 bases at J, with 11 bases in the middle. CDR3 size: 13 residues.

The chain is built from TRBV6-5 and TRBJ1-5, with TRBD1 matching over 11 bases. Germline V lookup: CDR1 MNHEY, CDR2 SVGAGI. There are 15 residues in the CDR3. Trimming cost V 6 bases and J 6 bases; bases outside gene matches: 7. CDR3 loop: CASSQDRGQGQPQHF. Written as DNA, the CDR3 is TGTGCCAGCAGCCAGGACAGGGGGCAGGGTCAGCCCCAGCATTTT.

The chain joins TRBV27 to TRBJ1-2; the match to TRBD1 covers 11 bases. V dropped 5 bases and J dropped 8; count of bases not matched to a gene: 19. The CDR3 runs 18 residues. Germline CDR1 reads MNHEY; CDR2 reads SMNVEV (reference sequence). The DNA for the CDR3 is TGTGCCAGCAGTCCCTGGTCGGGACAGGGGGGTCCCAATAACGGCTACACCTTC. Amino acids: CASSPWSGQGGPNNGYTF.

V usage is TRBV15 and J usage is TRBJ2-7, with 8 bases lining up with TRBD1. This CDR3 has 14 amino acids. Looked up from germline, CDR1 is LNHNV and CDR2 is YYDKDF (reference sequence). The ends lost 3 bases at V and 1 base at J; junction bases unmatched: 2. The CDR3: CATSSGQGSYEQYF. In DNA form, the CDR3 reads TGTGCCACCAGCAGTGGACAGGGATCCTACGAGCAGTACTTC.

In this sample, this clone turned up a few times. The chain employs TRBV5-1 and TRBJ1-1, with TRBD1 as a possible D gene (5 bases). Per germline, CDR1 SGHRS and CDR2 YFSETQ. The CDR3 extends over 13 amino acids. Trimming shortened V by 3 bases and J by 1 base, and 7 bases separated the two germline ends. The CDR3 DNA reads as TGCGCCAGCAGCTCCCAGGGGAACACTGAAGCTTTCTTT. It specifies CASSSQGNTEAFF.

The V call is TRBV3-1 (or the pseudogene TRBV3-2), the J call TRBJ1-2, with unresolved D. The CDR3 is made up of 11 amino acids. V was shortened by 1 base and J by 14 bases, with 11 bases between the two germline ends. Germline V lookup: CDR1 LGHDT, CDR2 YNNKEL (reference sequence). CDR3 amino acids: CASSQAITVTF. DNA for the CDR3: TGTGCCAGCAGCCAAGCAATCACGGTTACCTTC.

This clone appeared a single time. V gene TRBV28 combines with J gene TRBJ2-7; D not resolved. Trimming removed 3 bases from V and 7 bases from J, with 10 bases in between. CDR3 size: 12 residues. Germline assignment: CDR1 MDHEN and CDR2 SYDVKM. The CDR3 spells CASSLSGGEQYF. Here the CDR3 DNA reads TGTGCCAGCAGTTTGTCAGGTGGGGAGCAGTACTTC.

The chain employs TRBV5-1 and TRBJ2-7, with 9 positions matching TRBD1. CDR1 and CDR2 from the germline V gene are SGHRS and YFSETQ. CDR3 length: 16 amino acids. Germline trimming cut 4 bases from V and 5 bases from J; bases unmatched to any gene: 13. CDR3 in DNA: TGCGCCAGCAGCGTAGATCCGGGACAGGGAGGCCACGAGCAGTACTTC. Its protein product is CASSVDPGQGGHEQYF.

The chain combines TRBV11-2 with TRBJ1-2; D is ambiguous. Germline V lookup: CDR1 SGHAT, CDR2 FQNNGV. V was shortened by 0 bases and J by 5 bases, with 7 bases between the two germline ends. The CDR3 is 13 residues long. The CDR3 DNA sequence: TGTGCCAGCAGCTTAGATGGGAAGTATGGCTACACCTTC. It translates to CASSLDGKYGYTF. The full variable domain, its missing parts supplied by reference TRBV11-2 and TRBJ1-2, is EAGVAQSPRYKIIEKRQSVAFWCNPISGHATLYWYQQILGQGPKLLIQFQNNGVVDDSQLPKDRFSAERLKGVDSTLKIQPAKLEDSAVYLCASSLDGKYGYTFGSGTRLTVV.

This clone appeared a few times. The CDR3 coding sequence is TGTGCCTGGGGACAGGCGTACGAGCAGTACTTC. This codes for CAWGQAYEQYF. This chain links TRBV2 with TRBJ2-7; 8 bases map to TRBD1. Looked up from germline, CDR1 is SNHLY and CDR2 is FYNNEI. With 11 bases clipped from V and 4 bases from J, the junction kept 4 bases outside the gene matches. The CDR3 spans 11 residues.

The V gene is TRBV2, the J gene TRBJ2-7, with 7 positions matching TRBD1. Germline V CDR1 and CDR2: SNHLY, FYNNEI. The CDR3 is 18 amino acids. Trimming cost V 7 bases and J 4 bases; bases outside gene matches: 22. CDR3 coding DNA: TGTGCCAGCACCCGGACAGGAGCCTCCGGCGCGGCGACTTACGAGCAGTACTTC. This gives the protein CASTRTGASGAATYEQYF.

The rearrangement links TRBV12-5 to TRBJ2-7; 8 positions match TRBD1. CDR3 size: 13 residues. CDR1 is LGHNT and CDR2 is FRNRAP in the germline V gene. Trimming took 4 bases from V and 5 from J; bases not matched to a gene: 4. CDR3 region: CASGWTGPDEQYF. As DNA, the CDR3 is TGTGCTAGTGGTTGGACAGGGCCGGACGAGCAGTACTTC.

The chain links TRBV7-2 to TRBJ2-1; 11 nucleotides agree with TRBD2. The V gene's germline CDR1 is SGHTA and CDR2 FQGNSA. J lost 7 bases, V lost 4 bases, and 6 bases had no gene match. The CDR3 spans 15 residues. The DNA of the CDR3 is TGTGCCAGCAGCTCCCAACTAGCGGGAGTGAATGAGCAGTTCTTC. Translation gives CASSSQLAGVNEQFF. Variable domain in full (rest from reference TRBV7-2 and TRBJ2-1): GAGVSQSPSNKVTEKGKDVELRCDPISGHTALYWYRQSLGQGLEFLIYFQGNSAPDKSGLPSDRFSAERTGGSVSTLTIQRTQQEDSAVYLCASSSQLAGVNEQFFGPGTRLTVL.

This clone was recorded only once. V gene TRBV7-2 combines with J gene TRBJ2-1; D is unresolved. Germline CDR1 and CDR2: SGHTA and FQGNSA. The CDR3 spans 13 residues. Trimming took 5 bases from V and 5 from J, leaving 10 bases between them. CDR3 in amino acids: CASSPRWDNEQFF. CDR3 DNA: TGTGCCAGCAGCCCGCGGTGGGACAATGAGCAGTTCTTC.

CDR3 sequence (DNA): TGTGCCATCAGCCCGGGTACCTACCACGAGCAGTACTTC. As protein: CAISPGTYHEQYF. This sequence joins TRBV10-3 and TRBJ2-7; D call uncertain. CDR1 and CDR2 (germline): ENHRY, SYGVKD. Trimming took off 6 bases at V and 5 bases at J, with 14 bases between the two ends. The CDR3 is 13 amino acids.

The rearrangement joins TRBV9 to TRBJ1-1; D ambiguous. Germline loops: CDR1 SGDLS, CDR2 YYNGEE. V was clipped by 4 bases and J by 2 bases, with 12 bases between them. The CDR3 totals 14 residues. The CDR3: CASSPSGTNTEAFF. CDR3 nucleotides: TGTGCCAGCAGCCCTAGTGGTACAAACACTGAAGCTTTCTTT.